This T cell receptor (beta chain) comes out of a study of blood T cells in healthy people across ages. The study's findings and limits: Per million T cells, TCR beta diversity dropped about linearly as age rose.

Turning to this clonotype: The antigen remains undetermined.

This CDR3 region has 13 residues. Germline V gene lookup returns CDR1 MGHDK and CDR2 SYGVNS. The V and J ends lost 5 bases and 6 bases respectively, with 10 bases between them. Primed by a sample-barcoded 5' primer and a J-beta primer mix, a second PCR proceeded for 7 to 11 cycles. TCRdb re-derived calls from the 5' RACE reads in MiXCR, one entry per CDR3 protein. The table includes approximately 690,000 distinct CDR3 sequences, 40% to 50% detected once. Sample: blood. This sequence originates from an elderly man in good health. The genes are TRBV25-1 and TRBJ2-2; D gene ambiguous. The CDR3: CASSTRRAGELFF. The CDR3 DNA follows: TGTGCCAGCAGTACTCGTAGGGCCGGGGAGCTGTTTTTT.